What follows describes a single T cell receptor (beta chain). The CDR3 has 15 residues. Sequencing was performed with immunoSEQ multiplex PCR; in TCRdb, only in-frame clones are kept and a portion is missing. The sample holds about 540,000 clones, about 84% seen once. These data originate in a study of shared T cell receptors in the human thymus. The same sample was also used in a study of human thymus T cells.

This sequence originates from a boy younger than two with a congenital heart defect. The sequenced sample was thymocytes. This chain joins TRBV21-1 and TRBJ1-3; TRBD1, the table's D call, was not compared with the DNA. TRBV21-1 is annotated as a pseudogene. CDR3 coding DNA: TGTGCCAGCAGCACAGTAGACAGGGCTGGAAACACCATATATTTT. This translates into CASSTVDRAGNTIYF.